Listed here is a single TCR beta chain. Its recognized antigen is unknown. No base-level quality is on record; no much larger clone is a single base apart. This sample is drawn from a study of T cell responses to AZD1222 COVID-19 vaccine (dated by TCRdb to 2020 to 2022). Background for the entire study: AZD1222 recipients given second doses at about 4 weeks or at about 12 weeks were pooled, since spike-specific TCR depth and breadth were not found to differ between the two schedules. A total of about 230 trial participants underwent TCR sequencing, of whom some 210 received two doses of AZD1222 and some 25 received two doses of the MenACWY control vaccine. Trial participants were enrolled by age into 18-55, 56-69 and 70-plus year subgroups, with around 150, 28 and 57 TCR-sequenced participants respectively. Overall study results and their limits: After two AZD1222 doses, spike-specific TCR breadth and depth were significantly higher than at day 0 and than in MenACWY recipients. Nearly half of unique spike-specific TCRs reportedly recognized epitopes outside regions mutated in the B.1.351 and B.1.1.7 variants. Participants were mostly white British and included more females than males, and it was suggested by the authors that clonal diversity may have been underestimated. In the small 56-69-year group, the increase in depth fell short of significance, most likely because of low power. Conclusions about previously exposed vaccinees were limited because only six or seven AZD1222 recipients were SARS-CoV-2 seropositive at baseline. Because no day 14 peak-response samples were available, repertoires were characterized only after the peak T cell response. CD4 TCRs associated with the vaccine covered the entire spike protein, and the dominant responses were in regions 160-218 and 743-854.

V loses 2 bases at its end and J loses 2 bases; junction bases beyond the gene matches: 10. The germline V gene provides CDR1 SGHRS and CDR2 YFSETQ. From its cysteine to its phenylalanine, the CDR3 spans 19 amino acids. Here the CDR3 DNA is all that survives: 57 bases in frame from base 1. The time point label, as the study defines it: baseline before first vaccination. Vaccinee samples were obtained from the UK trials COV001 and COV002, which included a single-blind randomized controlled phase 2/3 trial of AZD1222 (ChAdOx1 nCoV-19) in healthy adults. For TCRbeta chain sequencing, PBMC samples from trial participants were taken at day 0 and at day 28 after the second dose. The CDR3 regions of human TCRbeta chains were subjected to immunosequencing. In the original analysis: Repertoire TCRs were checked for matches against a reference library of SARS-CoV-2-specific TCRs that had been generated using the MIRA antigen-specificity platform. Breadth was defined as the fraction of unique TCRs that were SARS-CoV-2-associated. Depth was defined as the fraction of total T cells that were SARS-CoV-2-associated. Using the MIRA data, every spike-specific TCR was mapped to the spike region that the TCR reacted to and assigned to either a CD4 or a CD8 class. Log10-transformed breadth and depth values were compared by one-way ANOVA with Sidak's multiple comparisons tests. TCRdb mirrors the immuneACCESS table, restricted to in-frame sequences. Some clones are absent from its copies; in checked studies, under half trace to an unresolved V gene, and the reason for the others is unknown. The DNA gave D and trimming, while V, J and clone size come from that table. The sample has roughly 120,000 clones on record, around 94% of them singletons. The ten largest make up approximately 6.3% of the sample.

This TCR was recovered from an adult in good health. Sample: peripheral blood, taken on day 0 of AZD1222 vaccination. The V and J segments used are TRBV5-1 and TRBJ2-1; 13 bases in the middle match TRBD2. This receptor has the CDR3 CASSFGTSGTLFPYNEQFF. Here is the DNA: TGCGCCAGCAGCTTCGGGACTAGCGGGACCCTATTCCCCTACAATGAGCAGTTCTTC.